The rows below give T cell receptor beta chains drawn from one sample of a study of Graves' ophthalmopathy and Graves' hyperthyroidism. A single record per CDR3 protein comes from TCRdb applying MiXCR to the multiplex PCR reads. The repertoire includes approximately 640,000 distinct CDR3 sequences, just over 40% of them detected once, and roughly 3.5% sits in the top ten. Sequencing was done on a sample of peripheral blood. Receptor source: an adult man with Graves' ophthalmopathy. The CDR3 runs from the conserved cysteine through the conserved F or W. Each record gives: clone size, J gene, V gene, D gene, CDR3 DNA, CDR3 protein. D genes are given only for firm matches. Size values are once, few and many counts, or a class for expanded clones, and some rows have none.

few TRBJ2-5 TRBV3-1 TRBD2 TGTGCCAGCAGCCTAGGGACTAGCGGGACGGAGACCCAGTACTTC CASSLGTSGTETQYF
NA TRBJ1-5 TRBV10-3 TRBD1 TGTGCCATCAGTACCGGGACAGGGGGCGAGCAGCCCCAGCATTTT CAISTGTGGEQPQHF
many TRBJ2-7 TRBV29-1 NA TGCAGCGTCCGCGGGACAATCGACTCCTACGAGCAGTACTTC CSVRGTIDSYEQYF
many TRBJ1-1 TRBV6-5 NA TGTGCCAGCAGTTACTCGAAGAACACTGAAGCTTTCTTT CASSYSKNTEAFF
few TRBJ2-7 TRBV12-3/TRBV12-4 NA TGTGCCAGCAGTCCGACAGAGCTAGGGGAGCAGTACTTC CASSPTELGEQYF
NA TRBJ2-6 TRBV10-3 NA TGTGCCATCAGTGAGTCAGGAGGGGCACCCAACGTCCTGACTTTC CAISESGGAPNVLTF
many TRBJ1-1 TRBV7-8 NA TGTGCCAGCAGCGCCCGGGGTGGGGCGAACACTGAAGCTTTCTTT CASSARGGANTEAFF
NA TRBJ2-1 TRBV19 TRBD1 TGTGCCAGTAGTAATCAGGGGGCCAATGAGCAGTTCTTC CASSNQGANEQFF
many TRBJ1-2 TRBV7-2 NA TGTGCCAGCAGCACTCGATATGGCTACACCTTC CASSTRYGYTF
many TRBJ1-2 TRBV29-1 NA TGCAGCGTTGAGGACCCGCGGTGGGGCTACACCTTC CSVEDPRWGYTF
NA TRBJ2-5 TRBV29-1 NA TGCAGCGTTGAAGATGCAGGGGAGACCCAGTACTTC CSVEDAGETQYF
NA TRBJ2-6 TRBV10-3 NA TGTGCCATCAGCCAAGATCTCTCTGGGGCCAACGTCCTGACTTTC CAISQDLSGANVLTF
NA TRBJ1-6 TRBV25-1 TRBD1 TGTGCCAGCAGGGACAGGGCGGTTTCACCCCTCCACTTT CASRDRAVSPLHF
NA TRBJ2-3 TRBV25-1 TRBD1 TGTGCCAGCAGACTCGGGACAGGTTACCCAGATACGCAGTATTTT CASRLGTGYPDTQYF
once TRBJ2-5 TRBV11-2 TRBD1 TGTGCCAGCAGGTCCGGGACAGGGGGCGCAGAGACCCAGTACTTC CASRSGTGGAETQYF
NA TRBJ1-1 TRBV29-1 NA TGCAGCCCCAGGTCTTCCAACACTGAAGCTTTCTTT CSPRSSNTEAFF
once TRBJ2-7 TRBV2 TRBD1 TGTGCCAGCATCGAACAGGGGACCGGGGAGCTGTACTTC CASIEQGTGELYF